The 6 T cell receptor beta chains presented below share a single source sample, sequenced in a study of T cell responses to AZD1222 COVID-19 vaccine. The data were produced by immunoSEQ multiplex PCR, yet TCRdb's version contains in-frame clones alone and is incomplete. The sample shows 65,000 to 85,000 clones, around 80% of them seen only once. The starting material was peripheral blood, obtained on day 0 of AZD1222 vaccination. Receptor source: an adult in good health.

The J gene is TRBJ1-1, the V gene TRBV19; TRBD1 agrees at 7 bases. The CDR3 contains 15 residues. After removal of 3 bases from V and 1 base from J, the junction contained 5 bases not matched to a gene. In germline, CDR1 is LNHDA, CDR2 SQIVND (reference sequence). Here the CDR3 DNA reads TGTGCCAGTAGTATCCGAGGGACAGCGAACACTGAAGCTTTCTTT. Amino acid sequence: CASSIRGTANTEAFF.

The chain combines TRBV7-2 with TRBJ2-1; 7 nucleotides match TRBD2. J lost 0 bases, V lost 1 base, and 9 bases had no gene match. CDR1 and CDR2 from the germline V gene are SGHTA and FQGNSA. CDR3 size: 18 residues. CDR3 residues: CASSLGFGLADSYNEQFF. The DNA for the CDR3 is TGTGCCAGCAGCTTAGGTTTCGGTCTAGCGGACTCCTACAATGAGCAGTTCTTC.

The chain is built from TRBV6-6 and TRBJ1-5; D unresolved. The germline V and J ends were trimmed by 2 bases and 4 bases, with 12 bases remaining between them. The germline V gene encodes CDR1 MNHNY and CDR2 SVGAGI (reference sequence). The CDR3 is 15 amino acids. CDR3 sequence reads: CASSYARTGNQPQHF. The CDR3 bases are TGTGCCAGCAGTTACGCGAGAACGGGTAATCAGCCCCAGCATTTT.

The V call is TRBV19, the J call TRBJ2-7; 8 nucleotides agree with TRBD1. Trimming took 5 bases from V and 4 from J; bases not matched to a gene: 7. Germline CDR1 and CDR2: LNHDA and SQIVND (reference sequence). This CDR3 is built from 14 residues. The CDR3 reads CASSPQGARYEQYF. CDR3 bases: TGTGCCAGTAGTCCCCAGGGGGCGAGATACGAGCAGTACTTC. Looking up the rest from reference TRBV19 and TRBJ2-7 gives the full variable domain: DGGITQSPKYLFRKEGQNVTLSCEQNLNHDAMYWYRQDPGQGLRLIYYSQIVNDFQKGDIAEGYSVSREKKESFPLTVTSAQKNPTAFYLCASSPQGARYEQYFGPGTRLTVT.

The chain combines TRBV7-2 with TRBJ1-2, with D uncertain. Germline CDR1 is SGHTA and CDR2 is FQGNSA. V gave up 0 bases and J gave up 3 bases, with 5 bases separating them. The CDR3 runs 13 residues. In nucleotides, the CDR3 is TGTGCCAGCAGCTTAGCACAGTACTATGGCTACACCTTC. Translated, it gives CASSLAQYYGYTF.

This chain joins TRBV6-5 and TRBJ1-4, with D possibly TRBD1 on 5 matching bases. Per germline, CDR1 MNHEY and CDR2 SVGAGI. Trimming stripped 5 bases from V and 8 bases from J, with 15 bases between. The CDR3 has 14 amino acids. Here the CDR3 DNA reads TGTGCCAGCAGTAAGGCGCAGGGTCCAGAAAAACTGTTTTTT. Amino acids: CASSKAQGPEKLFF.